The rows below give T cell receptor beta chains drawn from one sample of a study of OX40 agonist ivuxolimab in advanced cancers. The data were produced by immunoSEQ multiplex PCR, yet TCRdb's version contains in-frame clones alone and is incomplete. The repertoire holds over 70,000 clones, with roughly 86% as singletons. The sample was CD4+ or CD8+ T cells sorted from blood, taken in a trial of the OX40 agonist ivuxolimab. Receptors originate from an adult with an advanced solid tumor such as melanoma, head and neck, liver or kidney cancer. Both conserved end residues are part of each CDR3. D genes are given only for firm matches.

TRBV7-9 | TRBD1 | CASHGQGAPNTEAFF
TRBV30 | - | CAWGRPGGEKLFF
TRBV14 | TRBD1 | CASSRQGQGAVAFF
TRBV6-5 | TRBD1 | CASREDRPNTEAFF
TRBV4-2 | - | CASSQDLSLSEAFF
TRBV5-1 | TRBD1 | CASSPRGTGATEAFF
TRBV4-2 | TRBD1 | CASSLETGTGTYGYTF
TRBV29-1 | - | CSVRPDNTGELFF
TRBV2 | - | CASQRQAQGIYGYTF
TRBV12-5 | TRBD2 | CASGLVLGTSGPYNEQFF
TRBV2 | - | CASRTDSYGYTF